These T cell receptor beta chains were read from a single sample in a study of T cells in Graves' hyperthyroidism and ophthalmopathy. MiXCR, applied by TCRdb to the multiplex PCR reads, yields one record per CDR3 protein. The data show roughly 130,000 distinct CDR3 sequences, with over 20% seen just once and more than 65% held by the top ten. Material for sequencing was blood. The receptors here all came from a woman in her fifties or sixties with Graves' hyperthyroidism that later progressed to Graves' ophthalmopathy. Both conserved end residues are part of each CDR3. D genes are given only for firm matches. Clone size is given for some rows only: seen once, a few or many times, or a class if the clone is expanded.

clone_size,d_call,j_call,v_call,cdr3_aa,cdr3_nt
many,TRBD2,TRBJ2-7,TRBV6-6,CASSSSGGPYEQYF,TGTGCCAGCAGTTCCTCGGGAGGGCCCTACGAGCAGTACTTC
many,NA,TRBJ1-1,TRBV20-1,CSARDYGGPTEAFF,TGCAGTGCTAGAGATTATGGCGGACCCACTGAAGCTTTCTTT
NA,TRBD1,TRBJ2-7,TRBV2,CASSEGQGAHEQYF,TGTGCCAGCAGTGAAGGGCAGGGGGCCCACGAGCAGTACTTC
many,TRBD2,TRBJ2-5,TRBV30,CASRTSDFETQYF,TGTGCCTCACGGACTAGCGATTTTGAGACCCAGTACTTC
many,TRBD2,TRBJ2-7,TRBV10-3,CATSPTSGHEQYF,TGTGCCACCTCGCCGACTAGCGGACACGAGCAGTACTTC
NA,NA,TRBJ2-1,TRBV15,CATSPGLPLSNEQFF,TGTGCCACCAGTCCAGGACTCCCGCTCAGCAATGAGCAGTTCTTC
NA,NA,TRBJ1-4,TRBV12-3/TRBV12-4,CASSLAGNEKLFF,TGTGCCAGCAGTCTGGCCGGTAATGAAAAACTGTTTTTT
NA,TRBD2,TRBJ2-1,TRBV10-3,CAISDDGTSGRAYSYNEQFF,TGTGCCATCAGTGACGACGGGACTAGCGGGAGGGCATACTCCTACAATGAGCAGTTCTTC
few,TRBD2,TRBJ2-2,TRBV7-8,CASKLAGGPSTGELFF,TGTGCCAGCAAGCTAGCGGGAGGGCCGAGCACCGGGGAGCTGTTTTTT
few,TRBD2,TRBJ2-7,TRBV19,CASSFSGLDYEQYF,TGTGCCAGCTCTTTTTCGGGACTAGACTACGAGCAGTACTTC
NA,TRBD2,TRBJ2-1,TRBV28,CASSLLAGYNEQFF,TGTGCCAGCAGTTTACTAGCGGGCTACAATGAGCAGTTCTTC
NA,NA,TRBJ1-2,TRBV27,CASSSEGRSGYTF,TGTGCCAGCAGTTCTGAGGGGAGGAGTGGCTACACCTTC
many,NA,TRBJ2-7,TRBV7-9,CASSLSQYEQYF,TGTGCCAGCAGCTTAAGCCAGTACGAGCAGTACTTC
many,NA,TRBJ1-2,TRBV28,CASSLQVTGGYTF,TGTGCCAGCAGTCTGCAGGTCACGGGTGGCTACACCTTC
many,TRBD1,TRBJ2-5,TRBV11-2,CASSLDLDRGETQYF,TGTGCCAGCAGCTTAGATCTCGACAGGGGAGAGACCCAGTACTTC
many,TRBD2,TRBJ2-3,TRBV5-1,CASAWTSSTDTQYF,TGCGCCAGCGCTTGGACTAGTTCCACAGATACGCAGTATTTT
many,TRBD1,TRBJ2-3,TRBV15,CATSRFDRGSSDTQYF,TGTGCCACCAGCAGATTTGACAGGGGATCTTCAGATACGCAGTATTTT
many,NA,TRBJ2-7,TRBV3-1,CASSLVSYEQYF,TGTGCCAGCAGCCTAGTATCCTACGAGCAGTACTTC
many,NA,TRBJ2-3,TRBV7-2,CASSLETGYTQYF,TGTGCCAGCAGCTTAGAGACAGGCTATACGCAGTATTTT
many,TRBD1,TRBJ2-2,TRBV7-8,CASSRLMTGAGELFF,TGTGCCAGCAGCCGACTAATGACAGGGGCCGGGGAGCTGTTTTTT
many,NA,TRBJ1-2,TRBV6-5,CASSYSGSSNYGYTF,TGTGCCAGCAGTTACTCGGGCAGTAGTAACTATGGCTACACCTTC
NA,TRBD1,TRBJ2-7,TRBV5-1,CASSWTGGEQYF,TGCGCCAGCAGCTGGACAGGGGGCGAGCAGTACTTC
many,TRBD1,TRBJ2-1,TRBV12-3/TRBV12-4,CASSSPAGTGGYNEQFF,TGTGCCAGCAGTTCCCCCGCAGGGACAGGGGGTTACAATGAGCAGTTCTTC
many,NA,TRBJ2-5,TRBV2,CASSEGQKETQYF,TGTGCCAGCAGTGAAGGGCAGAAAGAGACCCAGTACTTC
many,NA,TRBJ2-7,TRBV12-3/TRBV12-4,CASSSWVSRAYEQYF,TGTGCCAGCAGTTCCTGGGTTTCCCGAGCCTACGAGCAGTACTTC